These 19 T cell receptor beta chains originate from one sample sequenced in a study of shared clonotypes between healthy human individuals. Terminally differentiated effector memory CD45RA+ cells were excluded by CCR7 positive selection of CD45RO-negative cells. This table comes from immunoSEQ multiplex PCR, and its TCRdb copy is limited to in-frame clones, with some not included. The data show around 2,000,000 clones, about 95% seen once. Material: naive CD8+ T cells sorted from blood. All receptors come from a man between 18 and 35 years old in good health.

About this clone: Other DNA sequences within the sample encode an identical CDR3. The chain employs TRBV6-5 and TRBJ1-2, with TRBD1 matching over 7 bases. The CDR3 spans 16 residues. CDR1 is MNHEY, CDR2 SVGAGI, per germline. Trimming cost V 4 bases and J 3 bases; bases outside gene matches: 11. The CDR3 protein is CASSSPREGADYGYTF. The CDR3 DNA is TGTGCCAGCAGTTCCCCCAGGGAGGGGGCAGACTATGGCTACACCTTC.

The rearrangement joins TRBV13 to TRBJ2-1; TRBD1 aligns across 10 bases. After removal of 1 base from V and 6 bases from J, the junction contained 3 bases not matched to a gene. The CDR3 length is 15 residues. Germline lookup yields CDR1 PRHDT and CDR2 FYEKMQ (reference sequence). The CDR3 here is CASSLAGTGVNEQFF. In DNA, the CDR3 is TGTGCCAGCAGCTTAGCCGGGACAGGGGTCAATGAGCAGTTCTTC.

A word on this clone: This same CDR3 is encoded by further DNA sequences in the sample. The chain joins TRBV19 to TRBJ2-7; D might be TRBD1 or TRBD2, each matching 5 bases. The length of the CDR3 is 14 residues. The V and J ends lost 5 bases and 1 base respectively, with 12 bases between them. Germline lookup yields CDR1 LNHDA and CDR2 SQIVND (reference sequence). The CDR3 here is CASSPRDGSYEQYF. The CDR3 region has the DNA TGTGCCAGTAGTCCCCGGGACGGGTCCTACGAGCAGTACTTC.

This clone was seen a single time. This chain uses TRBV10-3 with TRBJ1-2; D is undetermined. Germline loops: CDR1 ENHRY, CDR2 SYGVKD. This CDR3 region has 13 residues. The V gene lost 2 bases and the J gene lost 3 bases, with 7 bases spanning the gap. DNA of the CDR3: TGTGCCATCAGTGAGGTCCAGGACTATGGCTACACCTTC. This encodes CAISEVQDYGYTF.

The chain's CDR3 is CAISSDGTYNEKLFF. The CDR3 region has the DNA TGTGCCATCAGTTCAGACGGAACCTATAATGAAAAACTGTTTTTT. The rearrangement joins TRBV10-3 to TRBJ1-4; D uncertain. This CDR3 comprises 15 residues. Germline V lookup: CDR1 ENHRY, CDR2 SYGVKD. Trimming shortened V by 5 bases and J by 4 bases, and 14 bases separated the two germline ends.

The chain recombines TRBV28 with TRBJ2-7; 7 bases map to TRBD1. The V gene's germline CDR1 is MDHEN and CDR2 SYDVKM. The CDR3 loop spans 15 amino acids. The ends lost 6 bases at V and 2 bases at J; junction bases unmatched: 10. The chain's CDR3 is CASSHNRGIAYEQYF. The CDR3 region has the DNA TGTGCCAGCAGCCACAACAGGGGAATAGCCTACGAGCAGTACTTC.

This chain connects TRBV7-6 to TRBJ1-2; 8 bases are shared with TRBD1. This CDR3 is 14 amino acids long. Germline V lookup: CDR1 SGHVS, CDR2 FNYEAQ. The V gene end was trimmed by 5 bases and the J gene end by 3 bases; junction bases not matched to a gene: 5. CDR3 in DNA: TGTGCCAGCAGCCTGATGACAGGGGACTATGGCTACACCTTC. Protein: CASSLMTGDYGYTF.

The gene calls are TRBV6-5 and TRBJ1-5; 9 bases map to TRBD1. The germline CDR1 and CDR2 sequences are MNHEY and SVGAGI. Trimming cost V 5 bases and J 8 bases; bases outside gene matches: 10. This CDR3 contains 15 residues. The CDR3 protein is CASSPGDREGKPQHF. The CDR3 DNA is TGTGCCAGCAGTCCGGGGGACAGGGAAGGGAAGCCCCAGCATTTT.

This rearrangement joins TRBV4-1 to TRBJ2-1; the D gene is possibly TRBD2 (5 bases). The V gene's germline CDR1 is MGHRA and CDR2 YSYEKL. Trimming took 4 bases from V and 5 from J, leaving 21 bases between them. The CDR3 loop spans 17 amino acids. CDR3 DNA: TGCGCCAGCAGCCCAAAACCTACGGGGTTGCATAACAATGAGCAGTTCTTC. Protein: CASSPKPTGLHNNEQFF.

This chain joins TRBV7-9 and TRBJ1-2, with 9 bases that match TRBD1. V was clipped by 4 bases and J by 4 bases; unmatched bases: 10. The germline CDR1 and CDR2 sequences are SEHNR and FQNEAQ (reference sequence). This CDR3 region has 16 residues. In DNA form, the CDR3 reads TGTGCCAGCAGCTCCCCCTACAGGGGGCAGGCCTATGGCTACACCTTC. This gives the protein CASSSPYRGQAYGYTF. Full variable domain (remainder filled in from reference TRBV7-9 and TRBJ1-2): DTGVSQNPRHKITKRGQNVTFRCDPISEHNRLYWYRQTLGQGPEFLTYFQNEAQLEKSRLLSDRFSAERPKGSFSTLEIQRTEQGDSAMYLCASSSPYRGQAYGYTFGSGTRLTVV.

The CDR3: CASSPAPVYNSPLHF. CDR3 DNA: TGCGCCAGCAGCCCTGCTCCAGTATATAATTCACCCCTCCACTTT. V and J are TRBV5-1 and TRBJ1-6; unclear D gene. The CDR3 has 15 amino acids. The V end lost 4 bases, the J end lost 4 bases, and 12 bases lay between the germline ends. Germline assignment: CDR1 SGHRS and CDR2 YFSETQ.

There are a few counts of this clone. This sample includes further DNA sequences coding for the same CDR3. The V and J genes are TRBV27 and TRBJ2-7; possibly TRBD1 for D (5 bases). The CDR3 is made up of 12 amino acids. The ends were cut back, 3 bases at V and 3 bases at J, with 6 bases in the middle. Germline V gives CDR1 MNHEY, CDR2 SMNVEV (reference sequence). The CDR3 loop reads CASSFTGYEQYF. CDR3 bases: TGTGCCAGCAGTTTTACAGGCTACGAGCAGTACTTC.

This chain joins TRBV7-2 and TRBJ1-2, with D possibly matching TRBD1 (6 bases). CDR1 and CDR2 (germline): SGHTA, FQGNSA. V was clipped by 5 bases and J by 3 bases, with 13 bases between them. The CDR3 extends over 14 amino acids. CDR3 nucleotides: TGTGCCAGCAGCCCCCCGGGGGCCTACTATGGCTACACCTTC. As protein: CASSPPGAYYGYTF. Complete variable domain (other parts from reference TRBV7-2 and TRBJ1-2): GAGVSQSPSNKVTEKGKDVELRCDPISGHTALYWYRQSLGQGLEFLIYFQGNSAPDKSGLPSDRFSAERTGGSVSTLTIQRTQQEDSAVYLCASSPPGAYYGYTFGSGTRLTVV.

V usage is TRBV4-1 and J usage is TRBJ2-2, with D possibly being TRBD1 or TRBD2 (5 bases each). The germline gives CDR1 MGHRA, CDR2 YSYEKL. CDR3 size: 15 residues. Between the trimmed V and J ends, which lost 1 base and 3 bases, there was a span of 9 bases. This chain's CDR3 is CASSQGGVHTGELFF. CDR3 coding DNA: TGCGCCAGCAGCCAAGGAGGGGTACACACCGGGGAGCTGTTTTTT.

The rearrangement links TRBV5-1 to TRBJ2-6; 7 bases are a match to TRBD1. The CDR3 is made up of 18 amino acids. Trimming cost V 0 bases and J 3 bases; bases outside gene matches: 9. The germline V gene encodes CDR1 SGHRS and CDR2 YFSETQ. In DNA, the CDR3 is TGCGCCAGCAGCTTGGTAACAGGGGCTCCTCTTGGGGCCAACGTCCTGACTTTC. Amino acid sequence: CASSLVTGAPLGANVLTF.

The chain carries TRBV5-5 and TRBJ1-6, with D perhaps matching TRBD1 (6 bases). The V gene lost 4 bases and the J gene lost 9 bases, with 17 bases spanning the gap. The CDR3 sequence is 15 residues long. Germline V gene lookup returns CDR1 SGHKS and CDR2 YYEKEE (reference sequence). The CDR3 DNA reads as TGTGCCAGCAGCCCCATGTTGGGGGCAAGTTCACCCCTCCACTTT. Translation gives CASSPMLGASSPLHF. Based on the CDR3 plus reference TRBV5-5 and TRBJ1-6, the full variable domain is DAGVTQSPTHLIKTRGQQVTLRCSPISGHKSVSWYQQVLGQGPQFIFQYYEKEERGRGNFPDRFSARQFPNYSSELNVNALLLGDSALYLCASSPMLGASSPLHFGNGTRLTVT.

The chain is built from TRBV10-1 and TRBJ2-5; 10 bases map to TRBD2. V gave up 4 bases and J gave up 3 bases; unmatched junction bases: 5. CDR1 and CDR2 (germline): WNHNN, SYGVQD (reference sequence). CDR3 size: 15 residues. CDR3 protein: CASSGPGLAEETQYF. The CDR3 nucleotides read TGCGCCAGCAGTGGTCCTGGACTAGCGGAAGAGACCCAGTACTTC.

The chain has TRBV14 and TRBJ2-1; D unresolved. Looked up from germline, CDR1 is SGHDN and CDR2 is FVKESK. The CDR3 is 12 residues long. The V gene lost 1 base and the J gene lost 12 bases, with 10 bases spanning the gap. CDR3 DNA: TGTGCCAGCAGCCAAGTATTATGGGGGCAGTTCTTC. Translating gives CASSQVLWGQFF.

This clone was counted once. This rearrangement joins TRBV27 to TRBJ2-7, with D possibly matching TRBD1 (6 bases). In germline, CDR1 is MNHEY, CDR2 SMNVEV (reference sequence). V was pared by 4 bases and J by 0 bases, with 10 bases between. This CDR3 contains 14 residues. The CDR3 is CASSSHRDSYEQYF. For the CDR3, the DNA is TGTGCCAGCAGTTCCCACAGGGACTCCTACGAGCAGTACTTC.